Presented here are 8 T cell receptor beta chains from one specimen sequenced in a study of T cell repertoires in cytomegalovirus infection. What these receptors recognize is not known. TCRdb re-called the reads with MiXCR, one entry per CDR3 protein. Among hundreds of thousands of distinct CDR3 sequences, about 31% were seen once, and the ten largest hold 9.5% to 15%. This specimen was cultured CD8+ T cells from PBMCs, taken from culture after CMV antigen stimulation. These receptors were collected from a human donor in good health (CMV status not recorded). Some clones in this sample may be carry-over from other donors' samples.

This clonotype was detected only a few times. The chain recombines TRBV6-2 or TRBV6-3 with TRBJ2-3, with TRBD1 identical over 11 bases. V dropped 1 base and J dropped 6; count of bases not matched to a gene: 6. The CDR3 length is 16 residues. CDR1 is MNHEY, CDR2 SVGEGT, per germline. The CDR3 here is CASSYFGTGGSDTQYF. The CDR3 DNA follows: TGTGCCAGCAGTTACTTCGGGACAGGGGGGTCCGATACGCAGTATTTT.

For this clonotype: A read error is possible here, since a much larger clone lies one base away. This chain uses TRBV7-8 with TRBJ2-5, with D possibly being TRBD1 or TRBD2 (6 bases each). Germline V gene sequence: CDR1 SGHVS, CDR2 FQNEAQ. The CDR3 loop spans 14 amino acids. Trimming stripped 2 bases from V and 10 bases from J, with 17 bases between. The CDR3 DNA reads TGTGCCAGCAGCTTAAAGTTACTGGAGGGGGTCCAGTACTTC. This codes for CASSLKLLEGVQYF.

This rearrangement joins TRBV20-1 to TRBJ1-6; the D gene is possibly TRBD1 (5 bases). Germline CDR1 reads DFQATT; CDR2 reads SNEGSKA (reference sequence). This CDR3 contains 15 residues. Trimming took off 0 bases at V and 12 bases at J, with 18 bases between the two ends. The CDR3 here is CSARDSLGRSEPLHF. As DNA, the CDR3 is TGCAGTGCTAGAGATTCTTTGGGACGGAGCGAACCCCTCCACTTT.

This clonotype has more than one count but fewer than ten. This chain joins TRBV6-6 and TRBJ2-7; the match to TRBD2 covers 8 bases. There are 14 residues in the CDR3. V lost 2 bases, J lost 0 bases, and 0 bases stayed unmatched. Germline V gene sequence: CDR1 MNHNY, CDR2 SVGAGI (reference sequence). The CDR3 DNA reads TGTGCCAGCAGTTACGGGACTAGCTCCTACGAGCAGTACGTC. Translated: CASSYGTSSYEQYV.

V and J are TRBV7-8 and TRBJ2-7, with 8 bases fitting TRBD1. V gave up 0 bases and J gave up 6 bases; unmatched junction bases: 10. Germline V gene data show CDR1 as SGHVS and CDR2 as FQNEAQ. The CDR3 is made up of 16 amino acids. The CDR3 here is CASSLAGRTGLCEQYV. Written as DNA, the CDR3 is TGTGCCAGCAGCTTAGCGGGTAGGACAGGGCTGTGCGAGCAGTACGTC.

This sequence joins TRBV4-1 and TRBJ1-1; unclear D gene. The germline gives CDR1 MGHRA, CDR2 YSYEKL. Trimming left V 2 bases short and J 2 bases short, with 6 bases between. The CDR3 sequence is 13 residues long. The CDR3 loop is CASSQMANTEAFF. CDR3 DNA sequence: TGCGCCAGCAGCCAAATGGCCAACACTGAAGCTTTCTTT.

This clonotype showed up just a few times. V gene TRBV7-9 combines with J gene TRBJ2-6; 13 bases line up with TRBD2. CDR1 and CDR2 from the germline V gene are SEHNR and FQNEAQ (reference sequence). This CDR3 contains 19 residues. Trimming at V came to 5 bases and at J to 0 bases, leaving 7 bases not matched to a gene. The CDR3 spells CASSRGTSGDYSGANVLTF. CDR3 DNA: TGTGCCAGCAGCCGGGGGACTAGCGGGGACTACTCTGGGGCCAACGTCCTGACTTTC.

CDR3 amino acids: CASSIPREGLGQFF. The CDR3, as DNA: TGTGCCAGCAGCATCCCCCGAGAGGGCCTAGGGCAGTTCTTC. V gene TRBV7-4 combines with J gene TRBJ2-1, with D possibly being TRBD2 (5 bases). Germline V gene lookup returns CDR1 SGHVT and CDR2 SQSDAQ. The CDR3 contains 14 residues. V dropped 5 bases and J dropped 12 bases, with 20 bases sitting between them.